This entry lists 16 T cell receptor beta chains sequenced from one sample in a study of blood T cell repertoires in COVID-19. Clones were sequenced by immunoSEQ multiplex PCR, and TCRdb holds only the in-frame ones, with some missing. This sample has some 380,000 clones, with around 84% found just once. The sequenced material came from peripheral blood. The receptors derive from a human donor with acute or convalescent COVID-19. The donor label of this sample is uncertain.

This clone has only a few counts. The CDR3: CASKVSGPYNEQFF. CDR3 DNA: TGTGCCAGCAAGGTTAGCGGGCCGTACAATGAGCAGTTCTTC. The V gene is TRBV27, the J gene TRBJ2-1, with TRBD2 identical over 7 bases. The germline gives CDR1 MNHEY, CDR2 SMNVEV (reference sequence). The CDR3 consists of 14 residues. Trimming at V came to 7 bases and at J to 4 bases, leaving 7 bases not matched to a gene.

The chain employs TRBV11-2 and TRBJ2-2; D call uncertain. V gave up 4 bases and J gave up 5 bases, with 20 bases separating them. Germline-derived CDR1 and CDR2 are SGHAT and FQNNGV. The CDR3 extends over 17 amino acids. CDR3 residues: CASSYILSEAGTGELFF. CDR3 nucleotide sequence: TGTGCCAGCAGCTACATCCTCAGCGAGGCTGGGACCGGGGAGCTGTTTTTT.

The rearrangement joins TRBV7-7 to TRBJ2-7, with D possibly being TRBD2 (5 bases). The CDR3 extends over 13 amino acids. CDR1 is SSHAT and CDR2 is FNYEAQ in the germline V gene (reference sequence). The V end lost 5 bases, the J end lost 4 bases, and 12 bases lay between the germline ends. The CDR3 is CASSRSRGYEQYF. Written as DNA, the CDR3 is TGTGCCAGCAGCCGTAGCCGGGGATACGAGCAGTACTTC.

The rearrangement joins TRBV6-5 to TRBJ1-1; a possible D gene is TRBD1 (6 bases). Germline V lookup: CDR1 MNHEY, CDR2 SVGAGI. There are 14 residues in the CDR3. Trimming cost V 5 bases and J 8 bases, with 18 bases left between them. The CDR3 nucleotides are TGTGCCAGCAGTCCGGGACCACAGGGCTCGGAAGCTTTCTTT. It yields the protein CASSPGPQGSEAFF.

The V gene is TRBV6-5, the J gene TRBJ1-1; 9 nucleotides align to TRBD1. The germline gives CDR1 MNHEY, CDR2 SVGAGI. The CDR3 covers 14 residues. Trimming cost V 0 bases and J 8 bases; bases outside gene matches: 4. CDR3 nucleotides: TGTGCCAGCAGTTACTCGAACAGGGGGCGGGAAGCTTTCTTT. Amino acids: CASSYSNRGREAFF.

V gene TRBV2 combines with J gene TRBJ1-1; D not resolved. The CDR3 contains 13 residues. Germline V CDR1 and CDR2: SNHLY, FYNNEI. V was trimmed by 6 bases and J by 2 bases, leaving 10 bases between them. CDR3 in amino acids: CASSGEGNTEAFF. CDR3 sequence (DNA): TGTGCCAGCAGCGGAGAGGGAAACACTGAAGCTTTCTTT.

The chain is built from TRBV27 and TRBJ1-1; 10 bases line up with TRBD1. The V segment lost 6 bases and the J segment 4 bases; nucleotides outside the gene matches: 2. Germline-derived CDR1 and CDR2 are MNHEY and SMNVEV (reference sequence). The CDR3 runs 13 residues. Written as DNA, the CDR3 is TGTGCCAGCAGGGGGACAGGGGCCACTGAAGCTTTCTTT. Translation: CASRGTGATEAFF.

The chain joins TRBV5-1 to TRBJ1-5, with TRBD1 matching 9 bases. V gave up 0 bases and J gave up 3 bases; unmatched junction bases: 7. Germline CDR1 and CDR2: SGHRS and YFSETQ. This CDR3 spans 17 amino acids. This CDR3 reads CASSLEGDREHNQPQHF. In DNA, the CDR3 is TGCGCCAGCAGCTTGGAGGGGGACAGGGAACACAATCAGCCCCAGCATTTT. The full variable domain, completed using reference TRBV5-1 and TRBJ1-5, is KAGVTQTPRYLIKTRGQQVTLSCSPISGHRSVSWYQQTPGQGLQFLFEYFSETQRNKGNFPGRFSGRQFSNSRSEMNVSTLELGDSALYLCASSLEGDREHNQPQHFGDGTRLSIL.

This clone occurred a few times. This sequence joins TRBV30 and TRBJ1-5; perhaps TRBD1 as D (6 bases). This CDR3 has 14 amino acids. V lost 5 bases to trimming and J lost 3 bases, with 14 bases between them. The germline V gene encodes CDR1 GTSNPN and CDR2 SVGIG (reference sequence). Here the CDR3 DNA reads TGTGCCTGGTCGGGGGGACACACCAATCAGCCCCAGCATTTT. Its protein is CAWSGGHTNQPQHF. Supplemented by reference TRBV30 and TRBJ1-5, the full variable domain reads SQTIHQWPATLVQPVGSPLSLECTVEGTSNPNLYWYRQAAGRGLQLLFYSVGIGQISSEVPQNLSASRPQDRQFILSSKKLLLSDSGFYLCAWSGGHTNQPQHFGDGTRLSIL.

This chain links TRBV5-1 with TRBJ1-2; 10 nucleotides line up with TRBD1. J gave up 8 bases and V 0 bases, and 10 bases lay outside the gene matches. The germline V gene encodes CDR1 SGHRS and CDR2 YFSETQ. The CDR3 has 16 amino acids. DNA for the CDR3: TGCGCCAGCAGCTTGGGGGGCTTCGGGACAGGGGTCGGCTACACCTTC. Its protein is CASSLGGFGTGVGYTF.

The V call is TRBV4-1, the J call TRBJ1-1; TRBD1 matches 7 bases. Trimming at V came to 3 bases and at J to 0 bases, leaving 4 bases not matched to a gene. The CDR3 runs to 15 residues. Germline CDR1 MGHRA, CDR2 YSYEKL. The CDR3 loop is CASSHPDRMNTEAFF. In nucleotides, the CDR3 is TGCGCCAGCAGCCATCCGGACAGGATGAACACTGAAGCTTTCTTT.

The gene calls are TRBV6-5 and TRBJ1-1, with D maybe TRBD1 (5 bases). With 6 bases removed from V and 5 bases from J, the gap between germline ends came to 10 bases. The V gene's germline CDR1 is MNHEY and CDR2 SVGAGI. This CDR3 is built from 12 residues. CDR3 in DNA: TGTGCCAGCAGGACCCCAGGGACTGAAGCTTTCTTT. Translation gives CASRTPGTEAFF.

The genes are TRBV5-6 and TRBJ2-3; D may be TRBD1 (6 bases). The length of the CDR3 is 15 residues. Trimming stripped 1 base from V and 2 bases from J, with 11 bases between. Germline CDR1 SGHDT, CDR2 YYEEEE. The chain's CDR3 is CASSLSTGTTDTQYF. The CDR3 region has the DNA TGTGCCAGCAGCTTGAGTACAGGGACCACAGATACGCAGTATTTT.

This chain links TRBV18 with TRBJ1-5; TRBD1 aligns across 8 bases. Losses at the gene ends were 2 bases for V and 0 bases for J; bases not matched to a gene: 9. Germline V gene data show CDR1 as KGHSH and CDR2 as LQKENI. The CDR3 sequence is 18 residues long. CDR3 in amino acids: CASSPTGQVIGSNQPQHF. The CDR3 bases are TGTGCCAGCTCACCAACGGGACAGGTTATAGGTAGCAATCAGCCCCAGCATTTT.

V usage is TRBV5-4 and J usage is TRBJ1-2; D is possibly TRBD1 (5 bases). The CDR3 spans 16 residues. Germline V lookup: CDR1 SGHNT, CDR2 YYREEE (reference sequence). Deletions cut 0 bases from V and 9 bases from J, with 21 bases between. In nucleotides, the CDR3 is TGTGCCAGCAGCTTGGGGCAGGGAGGCTGGAGAAAAAGCTACACCTTC. It translates to CASSLGQGGWRKSYTF.

This clone was counted a single time. The rearrangement joins TRBV7-9 to TRBJ1-2, with D uncertain. V gave up 0 bases and J gave up 8 bases, with 22 bases separating them. Germline assignment: CDR1 SEHNR and CDR2 FQNEAQ (reference sequence). The CDR3 consists of 17 residues. The CDR3 sequence is CASSLAPSEDRSGGYTF. The CDR3 DNA is TGTGCCAGCAGCTTAGCGCCCTCGGAAGATAGGTCGGGAGGCTACACCTTC.